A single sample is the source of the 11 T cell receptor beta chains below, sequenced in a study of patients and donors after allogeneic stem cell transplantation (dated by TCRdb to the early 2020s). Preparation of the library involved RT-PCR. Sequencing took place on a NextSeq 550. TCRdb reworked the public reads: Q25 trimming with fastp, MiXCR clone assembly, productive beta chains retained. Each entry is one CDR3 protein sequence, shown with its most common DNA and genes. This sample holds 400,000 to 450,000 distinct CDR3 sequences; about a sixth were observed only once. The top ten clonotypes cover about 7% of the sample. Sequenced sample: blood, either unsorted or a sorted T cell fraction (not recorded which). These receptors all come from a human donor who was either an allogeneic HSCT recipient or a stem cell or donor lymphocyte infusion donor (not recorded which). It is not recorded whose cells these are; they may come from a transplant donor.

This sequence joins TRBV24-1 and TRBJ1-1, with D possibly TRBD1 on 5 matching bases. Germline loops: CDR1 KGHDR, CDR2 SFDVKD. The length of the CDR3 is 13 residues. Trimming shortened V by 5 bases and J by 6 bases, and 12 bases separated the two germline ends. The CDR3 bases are TGTGCCACCAGTGCCGCAGGGTTCGCTGAAGCTTTCTTT. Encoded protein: CATSAAGFAEAFF.

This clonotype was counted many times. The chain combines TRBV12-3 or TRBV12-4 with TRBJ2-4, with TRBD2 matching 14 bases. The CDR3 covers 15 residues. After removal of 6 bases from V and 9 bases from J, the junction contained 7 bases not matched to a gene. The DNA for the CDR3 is TGTGCCAGCAGCCCCGGGACTAGCGGGGGACCCATTCAGTACTTC. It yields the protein CASSPGTSGGPIQYF.

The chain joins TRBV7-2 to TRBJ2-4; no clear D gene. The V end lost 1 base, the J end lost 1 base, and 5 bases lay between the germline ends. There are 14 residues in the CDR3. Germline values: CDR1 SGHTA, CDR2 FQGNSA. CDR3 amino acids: CASSLEQAKNIQYF. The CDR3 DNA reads TGTGCCAGCAGCTTAGAACAGGCCAAAAACATTCAGTACTTC.

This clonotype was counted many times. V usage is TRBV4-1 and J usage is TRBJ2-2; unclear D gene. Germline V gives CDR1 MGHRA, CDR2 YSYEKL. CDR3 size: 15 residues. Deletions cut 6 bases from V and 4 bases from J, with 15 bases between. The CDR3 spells CASRPLPSGTGELFF. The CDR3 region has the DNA TGCGCCAGCAGACCTCTACCTTCGGGCACCGGGGAGCTGTTTTTT.

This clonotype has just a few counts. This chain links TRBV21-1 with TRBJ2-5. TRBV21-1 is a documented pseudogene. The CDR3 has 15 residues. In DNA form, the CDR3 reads TGTGCCAGCAGCAAAGTCCCAGGTACGGGAGAGACCCAGTACTTC. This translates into CASSKVPGTGETQYF.

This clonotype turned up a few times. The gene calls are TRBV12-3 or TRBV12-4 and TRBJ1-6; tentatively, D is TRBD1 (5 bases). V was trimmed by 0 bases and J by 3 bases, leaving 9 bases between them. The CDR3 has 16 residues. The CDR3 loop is CASSLAGPHYNSPLHF. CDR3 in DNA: TGTGCCAGCAGTTTAGCGGGACCGCACTATAATTCACCCCTCCACTTT.

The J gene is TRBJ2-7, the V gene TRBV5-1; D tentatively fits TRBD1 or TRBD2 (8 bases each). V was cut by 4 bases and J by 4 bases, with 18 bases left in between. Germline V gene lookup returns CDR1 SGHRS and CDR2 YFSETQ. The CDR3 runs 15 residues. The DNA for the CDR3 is TGCGCCAGCAGCCCAGGGACAGGCGGGGGGTACGAGCAGTACTTC. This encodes CASSPGTGGGYEQYF.

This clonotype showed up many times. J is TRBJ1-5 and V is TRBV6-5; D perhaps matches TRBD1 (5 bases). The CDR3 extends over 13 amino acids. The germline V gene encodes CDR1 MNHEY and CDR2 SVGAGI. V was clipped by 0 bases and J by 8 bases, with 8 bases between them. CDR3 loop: CASSYSRVEPQHF. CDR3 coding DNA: TGTGCCAGCAGTTACTCCAGGGTGGAGCCCCAGCATTTT.

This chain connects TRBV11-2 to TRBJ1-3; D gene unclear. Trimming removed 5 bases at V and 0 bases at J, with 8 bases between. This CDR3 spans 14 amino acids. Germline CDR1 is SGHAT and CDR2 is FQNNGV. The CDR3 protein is CASSQSRSGNTIYF. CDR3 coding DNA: TGTGCCAGCAGCCAATCGCGCTCTGGAAACACCATATATTTT.

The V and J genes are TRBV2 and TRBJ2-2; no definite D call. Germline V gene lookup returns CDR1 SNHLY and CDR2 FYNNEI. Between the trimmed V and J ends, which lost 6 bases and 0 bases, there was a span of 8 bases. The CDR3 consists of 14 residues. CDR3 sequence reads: CASRPWANTGELFF. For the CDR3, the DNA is TGTGCCAGCAGGCCCTGGGCGAACACCGGGGAGCTGTTTTTT.

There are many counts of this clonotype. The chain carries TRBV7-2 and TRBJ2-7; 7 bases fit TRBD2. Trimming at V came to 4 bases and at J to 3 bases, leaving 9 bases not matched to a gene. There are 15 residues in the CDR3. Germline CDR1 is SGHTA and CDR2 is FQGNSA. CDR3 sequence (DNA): TGTGCCAGCAGCTCACAGCGGGGTTACCTCTACGAGCAGTACTTC. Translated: CASSSQRGYLYEQYF. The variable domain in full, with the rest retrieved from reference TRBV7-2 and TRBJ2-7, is GAGVSQSPSNKVTEKGKDVELRCDPISGHTALYWYRQSLGQGLEFLIYFQGNSAPDKSGLPSDRFSAERTGGSVSTLTIQRTQQEDSAVYLCASSSQRGYLYEQYFGPGTRLTVT.